Sequencing of this TCR beta chain was carried out in a study of identifying expanded T cells in peripheral blood. Study-wide findings and caveats: About 1.2 clones differed between technical replicates, versus around 16 and 19 over time. Variance in clone template counts between approximately two-week samples significantly increased with total template count across all healthy donors.

During the collection period, no donor immune events like infections were recorded. Notes on this clone: Its specificity is unknown.

Some clones are missing from TCRdb's copy, which holds only in-frame ones; the method was immunoSEQ multiplex PCR. Here the sample spans around 120,000 clones, approximately 88% being singletons. Germline V lookup: CDR1 SGDLS, CDR2 YYNGEE. The V and J ends lost 4 bases and 0 bases respectively, with 11 bases between them. This CDR3 has 14 residues. This TCR derives from a person aged 18 to 70 in good health. The chain combines TRBV9 with TRBJ2-7; D is perhaps TRBD2 (6 bases). Sequencing was performed on blood. DNA of the CDR3: TGTGCCAGCAGCCCGCGGGACCTCTCCTACGAGCAGTACTTC. It is translated as CASSPRDLSYEQYF.